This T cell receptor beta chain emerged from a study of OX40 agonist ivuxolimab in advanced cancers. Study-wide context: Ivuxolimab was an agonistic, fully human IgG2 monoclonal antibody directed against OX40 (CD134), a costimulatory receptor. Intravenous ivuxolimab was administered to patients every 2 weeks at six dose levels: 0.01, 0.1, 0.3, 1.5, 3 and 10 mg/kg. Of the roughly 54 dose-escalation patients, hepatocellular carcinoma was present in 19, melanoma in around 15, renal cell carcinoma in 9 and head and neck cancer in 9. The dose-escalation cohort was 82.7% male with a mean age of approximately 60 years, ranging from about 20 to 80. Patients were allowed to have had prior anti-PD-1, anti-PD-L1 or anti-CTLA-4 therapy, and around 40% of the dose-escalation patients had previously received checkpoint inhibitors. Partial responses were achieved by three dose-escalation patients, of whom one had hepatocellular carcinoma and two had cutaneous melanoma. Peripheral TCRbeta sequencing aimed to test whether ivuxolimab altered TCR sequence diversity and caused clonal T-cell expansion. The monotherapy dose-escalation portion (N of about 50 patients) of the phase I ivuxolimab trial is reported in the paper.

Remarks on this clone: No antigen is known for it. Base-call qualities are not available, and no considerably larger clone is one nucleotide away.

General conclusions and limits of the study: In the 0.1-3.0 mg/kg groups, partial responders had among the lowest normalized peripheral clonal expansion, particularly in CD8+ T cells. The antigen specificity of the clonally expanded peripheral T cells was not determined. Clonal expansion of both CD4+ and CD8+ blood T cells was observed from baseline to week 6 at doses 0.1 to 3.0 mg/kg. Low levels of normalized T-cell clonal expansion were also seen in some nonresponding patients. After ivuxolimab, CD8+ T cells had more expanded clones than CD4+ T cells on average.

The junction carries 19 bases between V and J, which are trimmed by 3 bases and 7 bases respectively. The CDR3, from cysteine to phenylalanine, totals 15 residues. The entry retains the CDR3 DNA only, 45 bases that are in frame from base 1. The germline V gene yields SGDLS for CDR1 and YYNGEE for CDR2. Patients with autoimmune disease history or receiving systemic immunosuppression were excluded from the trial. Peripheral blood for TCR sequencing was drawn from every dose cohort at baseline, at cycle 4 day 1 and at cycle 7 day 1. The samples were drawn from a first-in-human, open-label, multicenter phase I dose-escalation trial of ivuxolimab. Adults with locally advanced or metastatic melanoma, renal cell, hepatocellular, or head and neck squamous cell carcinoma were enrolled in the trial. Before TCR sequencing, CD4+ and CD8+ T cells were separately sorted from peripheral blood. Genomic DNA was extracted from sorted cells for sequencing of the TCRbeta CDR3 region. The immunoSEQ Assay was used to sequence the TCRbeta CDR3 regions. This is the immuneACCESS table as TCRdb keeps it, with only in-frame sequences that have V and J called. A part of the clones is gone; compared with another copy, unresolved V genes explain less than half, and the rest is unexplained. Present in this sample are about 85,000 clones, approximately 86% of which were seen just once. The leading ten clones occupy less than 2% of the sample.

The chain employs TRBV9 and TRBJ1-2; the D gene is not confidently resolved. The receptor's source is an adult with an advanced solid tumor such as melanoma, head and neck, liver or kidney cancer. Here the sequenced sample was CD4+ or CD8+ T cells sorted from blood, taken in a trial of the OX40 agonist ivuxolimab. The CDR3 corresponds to CASSASKAPQGGYTF. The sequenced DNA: TGTGCCAGCAGCGCTAGTAAGGCCCCACAAGGTGGCTACACCTTC. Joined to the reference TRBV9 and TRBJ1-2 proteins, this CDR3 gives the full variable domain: DSGVTQTPKHLITATGQRVTLRCSPRSGDLSVYWYQQSLDQGLQFLIQYYNGEERAKGNILERFSAQQFPDLHSELNLSSLELGDSALYFCASSASKAPQGGYTFGSGTRLTVV.